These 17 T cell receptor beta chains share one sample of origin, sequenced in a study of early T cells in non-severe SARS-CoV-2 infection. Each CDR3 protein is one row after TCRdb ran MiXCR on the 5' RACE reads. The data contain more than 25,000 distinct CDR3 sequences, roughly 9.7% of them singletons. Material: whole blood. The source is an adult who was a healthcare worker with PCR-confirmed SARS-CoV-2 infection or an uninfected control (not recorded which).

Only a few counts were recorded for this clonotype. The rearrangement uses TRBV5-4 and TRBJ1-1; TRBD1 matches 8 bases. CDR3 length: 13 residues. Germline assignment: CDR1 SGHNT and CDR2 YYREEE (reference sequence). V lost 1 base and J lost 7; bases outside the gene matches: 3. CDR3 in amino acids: CASSLIGQGEAFF. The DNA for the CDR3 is TGTGCCAGCAGCTTGATTGGACAGGGTGAAGCTTTCTTT. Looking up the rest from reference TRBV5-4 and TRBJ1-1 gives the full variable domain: ETGVTQSPTHLIKTRGQQVTLRCSSQSGHNTVSWYQQALGQGPQFIFQYYREEENGRGNFPPRFSGLQFPNYSSELNVNALELDDSALYLCASSLIGQGEAFFGQGTRLTVV.

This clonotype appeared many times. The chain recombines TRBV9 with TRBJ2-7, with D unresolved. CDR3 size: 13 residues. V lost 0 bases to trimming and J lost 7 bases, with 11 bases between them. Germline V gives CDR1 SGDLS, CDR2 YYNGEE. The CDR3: CASSVAQAGEQYF. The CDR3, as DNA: TGTGCCAGCAGCGTAGCTCAGGCTGGAGAGCAGTACTTC.

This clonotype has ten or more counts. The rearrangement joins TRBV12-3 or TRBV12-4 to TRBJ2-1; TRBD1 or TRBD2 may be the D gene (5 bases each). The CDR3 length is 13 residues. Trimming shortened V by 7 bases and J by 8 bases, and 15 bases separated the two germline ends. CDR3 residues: CASKNPGDHEQFF. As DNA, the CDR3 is TGTGCCAGCAAAAACCCCGGGGACCATGAGCAGTTCTTC.

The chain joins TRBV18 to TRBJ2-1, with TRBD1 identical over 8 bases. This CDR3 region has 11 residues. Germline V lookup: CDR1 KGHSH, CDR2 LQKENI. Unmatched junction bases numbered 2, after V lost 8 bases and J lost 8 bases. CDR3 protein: CASGQGYEQFF. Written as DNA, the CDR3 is TGTGCCAGCGGACAGGGTTATGAGCAGTTCTTC.

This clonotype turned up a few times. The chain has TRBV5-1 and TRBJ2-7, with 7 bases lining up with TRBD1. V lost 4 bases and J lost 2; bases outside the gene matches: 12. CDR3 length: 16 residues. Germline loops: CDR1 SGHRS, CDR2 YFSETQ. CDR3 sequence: CASSPGTAQVAYEQYF. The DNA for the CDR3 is TGCGCCAGCAGCCCTGGGACAGCTCAGGTGGCCTACGAGCAGTACTTC.

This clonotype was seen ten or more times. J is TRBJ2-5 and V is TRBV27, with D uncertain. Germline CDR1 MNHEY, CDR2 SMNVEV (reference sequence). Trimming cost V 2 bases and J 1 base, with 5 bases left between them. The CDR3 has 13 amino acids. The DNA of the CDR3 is TGTGCCAGCAGTTTACGCATCCAAGAGACCCAGTACTTC. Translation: CASSLRIQETQYF.

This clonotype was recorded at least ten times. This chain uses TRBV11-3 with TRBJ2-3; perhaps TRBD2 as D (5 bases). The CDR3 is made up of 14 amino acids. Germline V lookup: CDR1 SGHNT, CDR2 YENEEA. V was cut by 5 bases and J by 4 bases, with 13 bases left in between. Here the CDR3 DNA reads TGTGCCAGCAGCCCAGAGGGTTTCGCAGATACGCAGTATTTT. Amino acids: CASSPEGFADTQYF. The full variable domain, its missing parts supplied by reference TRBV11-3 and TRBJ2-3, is EAGVVQSPRYKIIEKKQPVAFWCNPISGHNTLYWYLQNLGQGPELLIRYENEEAVDDSQLPKDRFSAERLKGVDSTLKIQPAELGDSAVYLCASSPEGFADTQYFGPGTRLTVL.

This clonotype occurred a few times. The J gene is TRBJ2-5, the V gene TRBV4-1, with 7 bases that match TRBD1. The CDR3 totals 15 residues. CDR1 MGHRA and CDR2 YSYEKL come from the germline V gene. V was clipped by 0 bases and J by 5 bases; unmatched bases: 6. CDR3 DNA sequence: TGCGCCAGCAGCCAAGACGGACAGGCCGGTGAGACCCAGTACTTC. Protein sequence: CASSQDGQAGETQYF.

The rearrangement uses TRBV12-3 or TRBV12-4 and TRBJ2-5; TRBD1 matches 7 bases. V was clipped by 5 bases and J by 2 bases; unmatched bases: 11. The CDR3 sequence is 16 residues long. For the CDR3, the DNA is TGTGCCAGCAGTCCCCGACAGGGCGTGGGACAAGAGACCCAGTACTTC. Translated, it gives CASSPRQGVGQETQYF.

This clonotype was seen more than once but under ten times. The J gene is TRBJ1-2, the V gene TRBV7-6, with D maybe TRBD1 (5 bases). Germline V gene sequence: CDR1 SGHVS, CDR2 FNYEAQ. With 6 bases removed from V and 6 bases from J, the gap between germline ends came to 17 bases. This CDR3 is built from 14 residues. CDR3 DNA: TGTGCCAGCAGTCATATGGGGGGTCCCGATGGCTACACCTTC. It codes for CASSHMGGPDGYTF.

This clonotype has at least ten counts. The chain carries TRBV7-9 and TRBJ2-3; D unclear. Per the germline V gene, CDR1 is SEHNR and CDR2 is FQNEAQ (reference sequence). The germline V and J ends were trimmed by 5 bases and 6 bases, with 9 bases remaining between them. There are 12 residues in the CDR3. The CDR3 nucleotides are TGTGCCAGCAGCCCTTACGGGGATACGCAGTATTTT. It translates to CASSPYGDTQYF.

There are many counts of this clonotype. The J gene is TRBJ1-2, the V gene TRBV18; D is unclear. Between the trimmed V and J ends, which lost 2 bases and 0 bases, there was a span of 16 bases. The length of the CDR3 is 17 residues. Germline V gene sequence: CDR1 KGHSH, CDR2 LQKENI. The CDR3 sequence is CASSPNNLGGSNYGYTF. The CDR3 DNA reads TGTGCCAGCTCACCAAACAATTTAGGAGGTTCTAACTATGGCTACACCTTC.

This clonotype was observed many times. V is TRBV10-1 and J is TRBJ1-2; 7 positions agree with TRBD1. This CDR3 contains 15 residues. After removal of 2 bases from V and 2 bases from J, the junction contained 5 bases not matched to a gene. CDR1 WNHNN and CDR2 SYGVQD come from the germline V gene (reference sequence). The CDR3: CASSETGQENYGYTF. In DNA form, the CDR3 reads TGCGCCAGCAGTGAGACCGGACAGGAAAACTATGGCTACACCTTC.

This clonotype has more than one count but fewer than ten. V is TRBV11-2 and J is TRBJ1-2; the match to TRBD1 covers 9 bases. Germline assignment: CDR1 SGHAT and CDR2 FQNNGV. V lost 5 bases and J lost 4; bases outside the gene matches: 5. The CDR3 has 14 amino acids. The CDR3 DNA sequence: TGTGCCAGCAGCCCTCGGACAGGGGTCTATGGCTACACCTTC. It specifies CASSPRTGVYGYTF.

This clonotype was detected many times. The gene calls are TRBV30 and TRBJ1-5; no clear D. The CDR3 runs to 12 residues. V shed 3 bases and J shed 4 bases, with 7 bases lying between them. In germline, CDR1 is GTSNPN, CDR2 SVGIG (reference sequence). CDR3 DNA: TGTGCCTGGAGGGACGGGAATCAGCCCCAGCATTTT. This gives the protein CAWRDGNQPQHF. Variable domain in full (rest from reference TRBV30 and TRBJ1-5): SQTIHQWPATLVQPVGSPLSLECTVEGTSNPNLYWYRQAAGRGLQLLFYSVGIGQISSEVPQNLSASRPQDRQFILSSKKLLLSDSGFYLCAWRDGNQPQHFGDGTRLSIL.

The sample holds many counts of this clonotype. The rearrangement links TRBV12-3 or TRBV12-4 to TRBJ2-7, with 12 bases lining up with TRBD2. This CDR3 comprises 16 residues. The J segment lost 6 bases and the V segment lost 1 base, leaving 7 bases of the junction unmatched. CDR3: CASSLELAGGSGEQYF. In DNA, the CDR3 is TGTGCCAGCAGTTTAGAACTAGCGGGGGGTAGTGGCGAGCAGTACTTC.

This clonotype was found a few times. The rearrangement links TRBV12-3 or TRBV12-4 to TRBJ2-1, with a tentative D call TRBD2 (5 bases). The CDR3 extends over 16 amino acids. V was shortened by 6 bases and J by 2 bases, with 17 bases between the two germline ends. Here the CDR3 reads CASSPAALLTYNEQFF. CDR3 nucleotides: TGTGCCAGCAGCCCAGCGGCGCTTCTGACCTACAATGAGCAGTTCTTC.